The T cell receptor beta chain described here comes from a study of OX40 agonist ivuxolimab in advanced cancers. About the study as a whole: Ivuxolimab was a fully human IgG2 agonistic monoclonal antibody targeting the costimulatory receptor OX40 (CD134). Intravenous ivuxolimab was administered to patients every 2 weeks at six dose levels: 0.01, 0.1, 0.3, 1.5, 3 and 10 mg/kg. Of the roughly 54 dose-escalation patients, hepatocellular carcinoma was present in about 20, melanoma in around 15, renal cell carcinoma in 9 and head and neck cancer in 9. A male proportion of 70% to 90% and a mean age of around 60 years, ranging from 23 to 79, were recorded for the dose-escalation cohort. Prior anti-PD-1, anti-PD-L1 or anti-CTLA-4 therapy was permitted, and checkpoint inhibitors had been received by approximately 39% of dose-escalation patients. Partial responses occurred in three dose-escalation patients: two with cutaneous melanoma and one with hepatocellular carcinoma. The purpose of peripheral TCRbeta sequencing was to test whether ivuxolimab changed TCR sequence diversity and led to clonal T-cell expansion. The monotherapy dose-escalation portion (N = 52 patients) of the phase I ivuxolimab trial is reported in the paper.

On the study overall, not on this receptor specifically: After ivuxolimab, CD8+ T cells had more expanded clones than CD4+ T cells on average. The antigen specificity of the clonally expanded peripheral T cells was not determined. In the 0.1-3.0 mg/kg groups, partial responders were among the patients with the lowest normalized peripheral clonal expansion, particularly in CD8+ T cells. Clonal expansion of both CD4+ and CD8+ blood T cells was observed from baseline to week 6 at doses 0.1 to 3.0 mg/kg. Low levels of normalized T-cell clonal expansion were also seen in some nonresponding patients.

The trial excluded patients who had a history of autoimmune disease or were on systemic immunosuppression. Peripheral blood for TCR sequencing was collected from all dose cohorts at baseline, on cycle 4 day 1, and on cycle 7 day 1. The samples were drawn from a first-in-human, open-label, multicenter phase I dose-escalation trial of ivuxolimab. Adults with locally advanced or metastatic melanoma, renal cell, hepatocellular, or head and neck squamous cell carcinoma were enrolled in the trial. Before TCR sequencing, CD4+ and CD8+ T cells were separately sorted from peripheral blood. From the germline V gene, CDR1 is SGHNT and CDR2 is YENEEA. Measured from the cysteine to the phenylalanine, the CDR3 is 14 residues long. Of the read, only the CDR3 DNA is kept; its 42 bases are in frame from base 1. At the junction V is shortened by 0 bases and J by 4 bases, with 8 bases in between. Genomic DNA was isolated from the sorted cells so that the TCRbeta CDR3 region could be sequenced. TCRbeta CDR3 regions were sequenced using the immunoSEQ Assay. Here the immuneACCESS table is served through TCRdb, limited to in-frame sequences with V and J called. Missing clones are a known gap in these copies; in checked studies unresolved V genes cover under half, and the rest lacks a known reason. The sample contains about 74,000 clones, 80% to 90% of them found a single time. Clones ranked in the top ten supply 6.6% of the sample.

About this clone itself: This receptor's antigen is unknown. No base quality values were provided; no much bigger clone lies one nucleotide off.

The chain uses TRBV11-3 and TRBJ2-3, with the D gene too uncertain to name. The sequence was obtained from an adult with an advanced solid tumor such as melanoma, head and neck, liver or kidney cancer. The sample here was CD4+ or CD8+ T cells sorted from blood, taken in a trial of the OX40 agonist ivuxolimab. The nucleotides are TGTGCCAGCAGCTTAGAATACAGCCCAGATACGCAGTATTTT. Translated, it gives CASSLEYSPDTQYF.